The clone carrying this TCR beta chain came up a few times. The gene symbols are mouse symbols. The CDR3 end is not reached by the read, which stops 4 residues before it; the germline J gene fills it in. Within the sample, other DNA sequences also encode this same CDR3. This entry belongs to a study of CD8+ T cells in alopecia areata. Study context: Female C3H/HeJ recipients aged about 6-10 weeks got skin from C3H/HeJ graft donors aged roughly 6-13 months that had spontaneous alopecia.

On the basis of CD4, CD8alpha, NKG2D, NKG2ACE and other markers, pooled cutaneous lymph node cells were sorted. Germline loops: CDR1 MSHET, CDR2 SYDVDS. The CDR3 is made up of 12 amino acids. V lost 6 bases and J 2 bases, leaving 7 bases between the germline ends. As the sequencing template, cDNA was produced by extracting RNA and reverse transcribing it. Sequencing used immunoSEQ multiplex PCR; TCRdb keeps in-frame clones, though not all of them. Singletons are absent from the sample, which has 200,000 to 300,000 clones. The chain has TRBV29 and TRBJ1-2; tentatively, D is TRBD1 (5 bases). The sequencing input was CD4+ T cells sorted from a lymph node. This clonotype was obtained from a C3H/HeJ mouse with alopecia areata. The strain's MHC: H2-k. CDR3 protein: CASSRQNSDYTF. Partial CDR3 DNA: TGTGCTAGCAGCCGACAGAACTCC.